This T cell receptor (beta chain) was profiled in a study of blood T cell repertoires in COVID-19. The repertoire was sequenced with immunoSEQ multiplex PCR; TCRdb's copy has only in-frame clones and lacks some. Of approximately 260,000 clones listed, around four fifths are singletons. The CDR3 totals 15 residues. Germline V lookup: CDR1 MNHEY, CDR2 SVGAGI. V shed 6 bases, J shed 6 bases, and the junction held 9 bases outside the gene matches. The chain carries TRBV6-5 and TRBJ2-3, with 10 nucleotides matching TRBD2. The sequenced sample was peripheral blood. The origin of this receptor is a man in his sixties who had recovered from COVID-19. The CDR3: CASSLTTSGKDTQYF. The CDR3 DNA reads as TGTGCCAGCAGCCTCACAACTAGCGGGAAGGATACGCAGTATTTT.